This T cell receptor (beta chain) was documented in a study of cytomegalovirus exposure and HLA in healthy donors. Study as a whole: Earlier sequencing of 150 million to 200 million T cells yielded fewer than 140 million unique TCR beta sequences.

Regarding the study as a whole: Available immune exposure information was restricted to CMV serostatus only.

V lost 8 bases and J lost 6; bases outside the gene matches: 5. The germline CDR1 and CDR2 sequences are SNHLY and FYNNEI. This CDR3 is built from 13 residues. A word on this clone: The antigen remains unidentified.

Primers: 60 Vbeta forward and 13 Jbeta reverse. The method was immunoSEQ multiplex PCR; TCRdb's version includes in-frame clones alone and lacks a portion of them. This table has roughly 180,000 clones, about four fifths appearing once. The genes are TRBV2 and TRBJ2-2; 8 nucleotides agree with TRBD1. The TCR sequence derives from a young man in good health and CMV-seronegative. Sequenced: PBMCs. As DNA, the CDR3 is TGTGCCAGCCGACAGGGGACATCCGGGGAGCTGTTTTTT. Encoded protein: CASRQGTSGELFF.